Listed below are T cell receptor beta chains from one sample, sequenced in a study of T cells in Graves' hyperthyroidism and ophthalmopathy. MiXCR was run by TCRdb on the multiplex PCR reads, yielding one entry per CDR3 protein. The data contain about 370,000 distinct CDR3 sequences, approximately 14% of them singletons. Sequencing was done on a sample of blood. These receptors all stem from a woman aged 60-75 years with Graves' ophthalmopathy. Both conserved end residues are part of each CDR3. D genes are given only for firm matches. Some rows have no size entry. The others give once, few or many, or a class for an expanded clone.

size | J | D | V | DNA | CDR3
- | TRBJ1-5 | - | TRBV28 | TGTGCCAGCAAAACCACGGACAGCCGATACTATAGCAATCAGCCCCAGCATTTT | CASKTTDSRYYSNQPQHF
many | TRBJ2-7 | - | TRBV30 | TGTGCCTGGAGTGTGACAGACTACGAGCAGTACTTC | CAWSVTDYEQYF
many | TRBJ2-4 | TRBD2 | TRBV28 | TGTGCCAGCAGCTTAGCGGGAGGGCCCTCGGCCAAAAACATTCAGTACTTC | CASSLAGGPSAKNIQYF
few | TRBJ1-6 | - | TRBV3-1 | TGTGCCAGCAGCCAAGCGGGACCGTCCGGTTCACCCCTCCACTTT | CASSQAGPSGSPLHF
- | TRBJ2-5 | - | TRBV18 | TGTGCCAGCTCACCCGGAAACCTAGCGAACCAAGAGACCCAGTACTTC | CASSPGNLANQETQYF
many | TRBJ2-4 | - | TRBV2 | TGTGCCAGCAGTGAAGCGCGAAAGGGGCGAGCCAAAAACATTCAGTACTTC | CASSEARKGRAKNIQYF
- | TRBJ2-7 | TRBD2 | TRBV12-3/TRBV12-4 | TGTGCCAGCATTCCCCCGGGACTACGCGGCGAGCAGTACTTC | CASIPPGLRGEQYF
- | TRBJ2-3 | TRBD1 | TRBV18 | TGTGCCAGCGACCGGGACAGGGGCCCGGGAGATACGCAGTATTTT | CASDRDRGPGDTQYF
few | TRBJ2-3 | - | TRBV6-1 | TGTGCCAGCAGGCCTAGCGCTAGCACAGATACGCAGTATTTT | CASRPSASTDTQYF
many | TRBJ2-2 | - | TRBV4-1 | TGCGCCAGCAGCCAGCTCTACGTAGGCCGAGGGGCCCGGGAGCTGTTTTTT | CASSQLYVGRGARELFF
many | TRBJ2-7 | TRBD1 | TRBV12-3/TRBV12-4 | TGTGCCAGCAGTTTAATAACAGGGGCAGGAGAGCAGTACTTC | CASSLITGAGEQYF
many | TRBJ2-5 | TRBD2 | TRBV5-1 | TGCGCCAGCAGCTTAGCGGGAGGGCCAAGACAAGAGACCCAGTACTTC | CASSLAGGPRQETQYF
few | TRBJ1-5 | - | TRBV20-1 | TGCAGTGCTAGTGGTAAGGGTCAGCCCCAGCATTTT | CSASGKGQPQHF
many | TRBJ2-5 | - | TRBV4-1 | TGCGCCAGCAGCCAAGATGGACACACCCAAGAGACCCAGTACTTC | CASSQDGHTQETQYF
many | TRBJ2-3 | TRBD2 | TRBV12-3/TRBV12-4 | TGTGCCAGCAGTTTAGGGACTAGCTCCACTACGGATACGCAGTATTTT | CASSLGTSSTTDTQYF
few | TRBJ2-5 | - | TRBV18 | TGTGCCAGCTCACCACCGGTACAAGAGACCCAGTACTTC | CASSPPVQETQYF
- | TRBJ2-7 | TRBD1 | TRBV29-1 | TGCAGCGTGGGACAGATCTCCTACGAGCAGTACTTC | CSVGQISYEQYF
- | TRBJ2-5 | - | TRBV10-3 | TGTGCCATCAGTTCTCCGGAGATGCGGGAGACCCAGTACTTC | CAISSPEMRETQYF
- | TRBJ1-2 | - | TRBV3-1 | TGTGCCAGCAGCCAAGATTGGGCTGACCGGAGCTATGGCTACACCTTC | CASSQDWADRSYGYTF
- | TRBJ2-7 | TRBD2 | TRBV9 | TGTGCCAGCAGCGCCGGACTAGCGGCTTCCTACGAGCAGTACTTC | CASSAGLAASYEQYF
many | TRBJ1-1 | - | TRBV9 | TGTGCCAGCAGCGTAACAGCGTTGAACACTGAAGCTTTCTTT | CASSVTALNTEAFF
few | TRBJ1-2 | - | TRBV20-1 | TGCAGTGAATCGGGAGCTGGTGGCTACACCTTC | CSESGAGGYTF
many | TRBJ2-3 | - | TRBV5-6 | TGTGCCAGCAGCTTGGTAGGTGTGGATACGCAGTATTTT | CASSLVGVDTQYF
few | TRBJ2-5 | - | TRBV12-3/TRBV12-4 | TGTGCCAGCAGTTTACACAGGGACCAAGAGGCCCAGTACTTC | CASSLHRDQEAQYF
many | TRBJ2-7 | - | TRBV7-3 | TGTGCCAGCAGCTTAACGTCAGGGGTCACCTACGAGCAGTACTTC | CASSLTSGVTYEQYF
few | TRBJ1-1 | TRBD1 | TRBV19 | TGTGCCAGCCGGGACAGGCGGAACACTGAAGCTTTCTTT | CASRDRRNTEAFF
many | TRBJ1-2 | - | TRBV3-1 | TGTGCCAGCAGCCTCCGGGACTCCGAGGGCTACACCTTC | CASSLRDSEGYTF
many | TRBJ1-5 | - | TRBV3-1 | TGTGCCAGCAGCCAAGATACGACGCTTCTTCAGCCCCAGCATTTT | CASSQDTTLLQPQHF
many | TRBJ1-4 | - | TRBV6-1 | TGTGCCAGCAGTGGGAGGTACAGGGCGAATGAAAAACTGTTTTTT | CASSGRYRANEKLFF
many | TRBJ1-2 | - | TRBV28 | TGTGCCAGCAGGTCCCTCCCTGGGGGCTACACCTTC | CASRSLPGGYTF
- | TRBJ2-1 | TRBD2 | TRBV27 | TGTGCCAGCAGTTCCCCCACTAGCGGGATAGATAAGCAGTTCTTC | CASSSPTSGIDKQFF
many | TRBJ2-4 | TRBD2 | TRBV20-1 | TGCAGTGCTCTTCGACTAGCTGAGTGGAACATTCAGTACTTC | CSALRLAEWNIQYF
- | TRBJ2-2 | - | TRBV30 | TGTGCCTGGAGTTCCGGGACGGCAACCGGGGAGCTGTTTTTT | CAWSSGTATGELFF
many | TRBJ2-5 | TRBD2 | TRBV7-9 | TGTGCCAGCAGCAAACCGGGACTAGCGGGAGGCTGGCCAAAGGAGACCCAGTACTTC | CASSKPGLAGGWPKETQYF
- | TRBJ2-1 | TRBD1 | TRBV6-1 | TGTGCCAGCAGTCGCGGGACAGGGGGCTTAGCGGGAGCCCTCGATGAGCAGTTCTTC | CASSRGTGGLAGALDEQFF
- | TRBJ2-7 | - | TRBV20-1 | TGCAGTGCTAGAGATCAAAGAACCTACGAGCAGTACTTC | CSARDQRTYEQYF
- | TRBJ2-3 | TRBD2 | TRBV5-1 | TGCGCCAGCAGCGAGGTTATAGCGGGAGGGGCCAATACGCAGTATTTT | CASSEVIAGGANTQYF
- | TRBJ2-7 | - | TRBV14 | TGTGCCAGCAGCCAAGATTGGGGTCGGGGGCTGTCCTACGAGCAGTACTTC | CASSQDWGRGLSYEQYF
few | TRBJ1-5 | - | TRBV6-1 | TGTGCCAGCAGTGAAGAACAGGGCGGCAATCAGCCCCAGCATTTT | CASSEEQGGNQPQHF
many | TRBJ1-1 | - | TRBV6-1 | TGTGCCAGCAGACCCTCTAGGGTTACTGAAGCTTTCTTT | CASRPSRVTEAFF
many | TRBJ2-7 | TRBD2 | TRBV3-1 | TGTGCCAGCAGCCAAGTCCCCCCGGGAGGCAGCTACGAGCAGTACTTC | CASSQVPPGGSYEQYF
- | TRBJ2-2 | - | TRBV28 | TGTGCCAGCGAGGCCCTCCGGGGGGGGGAGCTGTTTTTT | CASEALRGGELFF
many | TRBJ2-1 | TRBD2 | TRBV27 | TGTGCCAGCAGCCAGCGGGAGAGCTCCTACAATGAGCAGTTCTTC | CASSQRESSYNEQFF
- | TRBJ2-6 | - | TRBV28 | TGTGCCAGCAGTTTATTTCGGGGCGCTGGGGCCAACGTCCTGACTTTC | CASSLFRGAGANVLTF
many | TRBJ2-1 | - | TRBV5-1 | TGCGCCAGCAGCTTGGTACAGGGCGACGATGAGCAGTTCTTC | CASSLVQGDDEQFF
many | TRBJ2-3 | TRBD1 | TRBV5-1 | TGCGCCAGCAGCTCGACAGGGGGCGCAACAGATACGCAGTATTTT | CASSSTGGATDTQYF
few | TRBJ2-5 | - | TRBV20-1 | TGCAGTGCTATGGCCCCGGACCCGTACCAAGAGACCCAGTACTTC | CSAMAPDPYQETQYF
few | TRBJ2-5 | - | TRBV5-1 | TGCGCCAGCAGCTTGGAATCGACCCAGTACTTC | CASSLESTQYF
- | TRBJ1-1 | - | TRBV29-1 | TGCAGCACGCGGGCCCCGTACACTGAAGCTTTCTTT | CSTRAPYTEAFF
few | TRBJ2-7 | TRBD1 | TRBV2 | TGTGCCAGCATAGGGACAGGGGTGGCCTACGAGCAGTACTTC | CASIGTGVAYEQYF